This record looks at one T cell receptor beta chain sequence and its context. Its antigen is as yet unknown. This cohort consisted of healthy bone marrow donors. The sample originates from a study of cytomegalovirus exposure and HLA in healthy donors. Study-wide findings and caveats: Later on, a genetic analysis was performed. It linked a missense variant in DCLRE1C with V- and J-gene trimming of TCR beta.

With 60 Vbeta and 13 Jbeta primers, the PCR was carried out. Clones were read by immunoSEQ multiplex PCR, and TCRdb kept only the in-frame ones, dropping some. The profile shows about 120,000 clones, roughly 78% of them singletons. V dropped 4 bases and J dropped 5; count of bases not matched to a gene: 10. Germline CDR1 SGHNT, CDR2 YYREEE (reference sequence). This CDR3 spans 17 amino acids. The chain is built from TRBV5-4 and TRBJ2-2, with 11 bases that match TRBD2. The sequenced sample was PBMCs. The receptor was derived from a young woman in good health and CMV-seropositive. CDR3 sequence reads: CASSPNSGGVYTGELFF. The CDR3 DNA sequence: TGTGCCAGCAGCCCTAATAGCGGGGGGGTTTATACCGGGGAGCTGTTTTTT.